The present entry profiles one T cell receptor beta chain with its context. Its target is unknown. Assay used: immunoSEQ multiplex PCR; TCRdb lists only in-frame clones, some missing. The top ten clones hold 8.2% of a sample with tens of thousands of clones, around 80% of them seen once. These data originate in a study of OX40 agonist ivuxolimab in advanced cancers. Whole-study context: A male proportion of about 86% was recorded, with mean age approximately 64 years and range roughly 23 to 85. Three individuals attained partial responses, comprising one hepatocellular carcinoma case and two cutaneous melanoma cases.

Baseline, cycle 4 day 1, and cycle 7 day 1 were the blood sampling points. Deletions cut 6 bases from V and 7 bases from J, with 13 bases between. Germline V gene lookup returns CDR1 SGHTA and CDR2 FQGNSA. This CDR3 is built from 14 residues. Findings of the study overall: Fewer expanded clones were found on average in CD4+ than in CD8+ T cells.

This clonotype was sampled from an adult with an advanced solid tumor such as melanoma, head and neck, liver or kidney cancer. V usage is TRBV7-2 and J usage is TRBJ1-6; a weak D match, TRBD1 (6 bases). The source material was CD4+ or CD8+ T cells sorted from blood, sampled in a trial of the OX40 agonist ivuxolimab. The chain's CDR3 is CASRPTGSNSPLHF. For the CDR3, the DNA is TGTGCCAGCAGACCTACAGGGTCCAATTCACCCCTCCACTTT.